This is a list of T cell receptor beta chains from one sample in a study of cytomegalovirus exposure and HLA in healthy donors. Measured with immunoSEQ multiplex PCR; TCRdb has only the in-frame clones, and not every one. The table lists some 170,000 clones, more than 80% of them singletons. The specimen sequenced was PBMCs. Receptors were obtained from a woman aged 50 to 60 in good health and CMV-seronegative. CDR3s include the opening cysteine and the closing phenylalanine or tryptophan. Each record gives: clone size, J gene, D gene, CDR3 length, V gene, CDR3 protein, CDR3 DNA. A D gene is named only where the DNA matches it firmly. The size entry is marked missing in some rows and otherwise reads once, few, many or a size class.

NA | TRBJ2-7 | NA | 14 | TRBV9 | CASSVNQNNYEQYF | TGTGCCAGCAGCGTAAATCAGAACAACTACGAGCAGTACTTC
NA | TRBJ1-5 | NA | 14 | TRBV19 | CASNLPGSYQPQHF | TGTGCCAGTAACTTACCGGGGTCTTATCAGCCCCAGCATTTT
NA | TRBJ1-5 | NA | 20 | TRBV10-2 | CASSDLDGQGIYGGNQPQHF | TGCGCCAGCAGTGATCTCGACGGTCAGGGGATCTACGGGGGCAATCAGCCCCAGCATTTT
NA | TRBJ2-5 | NA | 13 | TRBV7-7 | CASSTGNQETQYF | TGTGCCAGCAGTACGGGGAATCAAGAGACCCAGTACTTC
NA | TRBJ1-1 | NA | 14 | TRBV18 | CASSSTGTSHEAFF | TGTGCCAGCTCCTCTACCGGGACAAGCCATGAAGCTTTCTTT
NA | TRBJ1-5 | TRBD1 | 15 | TRBV7-8 | CASSKDRGSNQPQHF | TGTGCCAGCAGCAAGGACAGGGGGAGCAATCAGCCCCAGCATTTT
NA | TRBJ2-3 | TRBD1 | 15 | TRBV9 | CASSADRGKTDTQYF | TGTGCCAGCAGCGCAGACAGGGGGAAGACAGATACGCAGTATTTT
NA | TRBJ2-3 | TRBD2 | 16 | TRBV19 | CASSEGSGEFTDTQYF | TGTGCCAGTAGTGAGGGGAGCGGGGAGTTCACAGATACGCAGTATTTT
NA | TRBJ1-3 | TRBD1 | 14 | TRBV7-2 | CASSRSGQPNTIYF | TGTGCCAGCAGCCGATCGGGACAGCCAAACACCATATATTTT
NA | TRBJ2-3 | TRBD2 | 16 | TRBV5-8 | CASSRLAGGGTDTQYF | TGTGCCAGCAGCCGACTAGCGGGGGGCGGAACAGATACGCAGTATTTT
NA | TRBJ2-2 | NA | 17 | TRBV9 | CASSSPSSGRNTGELFF | TGTGCCAGCAGCAGCCCTTCCTCTGGGCGGAACACCGGGGAGCTGTTTTTT
NA | TRBJ1-5 | NA | 16 | TRBV6-1 | CASSGGTKTGNQPQHF | TGTGCCAGCAGTGGAGGGACAAAAACGGGCAATCAGCCCCAGCATTTT
NA | TRBJ1-5 | TRBD1 | 15 | TRBV6-1 | CASTHQGQESQPQHF | TGTGCCAGCACCCACCAGGGACAGGAGAGTCAGCCCCAGCATTTT
NA | TRBJ1-1 | TRBD1 | 15 | TRBV7-8 | CASSLTQGFGTEAFF | TGTGCCAGCAGCCTAACACAGGGGTTTGGCACTGAAGCTTTCTTT
NA | TRBJ1-5 | NA | 14 | TRBV28 | CASSYTRSNQPQHF | TGTGCCAGCAGTTATACCCGGAGCAATCAGCCCCAGCATTTT
NA | TRBJ2-1 | TRBD1 | 15 | TRBV7-2 | CASSLRGQGANEQFF | TGTGCCAGCAGCTTAAGGGGACAGGGGGCCAATGAGCAGTTCTTC
NA | TRBJ2-1 | TRBD1 | 12 | TRBV7-2 | CAGDRGGNEQFF | TGTGCCGGTGACAGGGGTGGGAACGAGCAGTTCTTC
NA | TRBJ1-5 | NA | 13 | TRBV30 | CAWSRGLDQPQHF | TGTGCCTGGAGTCGGGGACTGGATCAGCCCCAGCATTTT
NA | TRBJ2-7 | TRBD2 | 16 | TRBV6-1 | CASSELRTSGVYEQYF | TGTGCCAGCAGTGAGCTCAGGACTAGCGGGGTTTACGAGCAGTACTTC
NA | TRBJ1-5 | NA | 14 | TRBV27 | CASSRRHDDQPQHF | TGTGCCAGCAGCCGCCGACACGACGATCAGCCCCAGCATTTT
few | TRBJ1-4 | NA | 15 | TRBV19 | CASTNPGSNNEKLFF | TGTGCCAGTACTAATCCCGGGTCCAATAATGAAAAACTGTTTTTT